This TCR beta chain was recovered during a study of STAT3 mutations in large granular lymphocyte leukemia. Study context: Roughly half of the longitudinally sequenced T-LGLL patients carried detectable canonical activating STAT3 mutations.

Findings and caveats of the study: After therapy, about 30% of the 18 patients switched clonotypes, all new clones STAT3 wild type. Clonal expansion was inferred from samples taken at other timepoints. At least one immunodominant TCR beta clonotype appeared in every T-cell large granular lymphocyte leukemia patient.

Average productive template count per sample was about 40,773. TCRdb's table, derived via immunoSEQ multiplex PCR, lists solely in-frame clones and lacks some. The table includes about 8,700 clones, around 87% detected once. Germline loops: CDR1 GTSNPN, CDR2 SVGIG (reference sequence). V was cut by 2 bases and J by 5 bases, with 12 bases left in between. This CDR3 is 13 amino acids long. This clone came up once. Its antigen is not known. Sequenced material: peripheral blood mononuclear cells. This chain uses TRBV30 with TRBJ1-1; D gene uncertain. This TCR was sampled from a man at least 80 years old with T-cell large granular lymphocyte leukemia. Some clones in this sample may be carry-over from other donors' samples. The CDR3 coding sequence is TGTGCCTGGAGTACCCACATTGGGACTGAAGCTTTCTTT. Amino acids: CAWSTHIGTEAFF.